A single sample gave rise to the 27 T cell receptor beta chains below, sequenced in a study of OX40 agonist ivuxolimab in advanced cancers. Libraries were prepared by immunoSEQ multiplex PCR; TCRdb keeps only in-frame clonotypes and omits some of them. The table lists more than 85,000 clones, more than 80% of them singletons. Source: CD4+ or CD8+ T cells sorted from blood, taken in a trial of the OX40 agonist ivuxolimab. These TCRs come from an adult with an advanced solid tumor such as melanoma, head and neck, liver or kidney cancer.

Concerning this clone itself: An end of the junction differs from the germline gene, which may be a read error. The J gene is TRBJ2-5, the V gene TRBV7-7, with a weak D call TRBD2 (5 bases). Germline loops: CDR1 SSHAT, CDR2 FNYEAQ (reference sequence). The CDR3 is 14 amino acids. CDR3 nucleotide sequence: TGTGCTAGCAGCTTAAAAAGCGGTCCGGGGACCCAGTACTTC. Protein sequence: CASSLKSGPGTQYF.

The genes are TRBV6-1 and TRBJ2-3; D gene ambiguous. Trimming stripped 4 bases from V and 5 bases from J, with 13 bases between. The germline V gene encodes CDR1 MNHNS and CDR2 SASEGT. The CDR3 contains 14 residues. As DNA, the CDR3 is TGTGCCAGCAGTGGTTTATTCTTTGGAGATACGCAGTATTTT. It encodes CASSGLFFGDTQYF.

The genes are TRBV19 and TRBJ2-7, with 7 bases lining up with TRBD1. The germline V gene encodes CDR1 LNHDA and CDR2 SQIVND (reference sequence). The CDR3 runs to 14 residues. V trimming: 6 bases; J trimming: 9 bases; junction bases outside the gene matches: 14. The CDR3 is CASRAGTAPTGQYF. The CDR3 nucleotides read TGTGCCAGTAGGGCCGGGACAGCCCCCACCGGGCAGTACTTC.

The J gene is TRBJ1-1, the V gene TRBV5-1, with D perhaps matching TRBD1 (6 bases). Per germline, CDR1 SGHRS and CDR2 YFSETQ. This CDR3 is built from 16 residues. V lost 4 bases and J 0 bases, leaving 16 bases between the germline ends. CDR3 nucleotide sequence: TGCGCCAGCAGCCCGGGTTTTGAGGGGGTGAACACTGAAGCTTTCTTT. Amino acid sequence: CASSPGFEGVNTEAFF.

The rearrangement joins TRBV30 to TRBJ1-1, with 8 bases lining up with TRBD1. The CDR3 extends over 13 amino acids. Per the germline V gene, CDR1 is GTSNPN and CDR2 is SVGIG (reference sequence). V was pared by 1 base and J by 10 bases, with 8 bases of the junction left unmatched. CDR3 loop: CAWSGAGGAGAFF. The CDR3 nucleotides are TGTGCCTGGAGTGGGGCAGGGGGCGCAGGAGCTTTCTTT.

The gene calls are TRBV11-3 and TRBJ2-7; D not certain. The CDR3 has 11 residues. Germline CDR1 SGHNT, CDR2 YENEEA. V was trimmed by 5 bases and J by 4 bases, leaving 6 bases between them. The CDR3 loop is CASSALYEQYF. The CDR3 region has the DNA TGTGCCAGCAGCGCGCTTTACGAGCAGTACTTC.

V usage is TRBV6-6 and J usage is TRBJ1-2, with TRBD1 identical over 9 bases. Germline CDR1 and CDR2: MNHNY and SVGAGI (reference sequence). With V trimmed by 7 bases and J by 8 bases, 11 bases remained unmatched. This CDR3 is 14 amino acids long. Written as DNA, the CDR3 is TGTGCCAGCATTCTACAGGGGGCGCCGGGAGGCTACACCTTC. It translates to CASILQGAPGGYTF.

The chain couples TRBV6-6 to TRBJ2-7; D remains ambiguous. CDR1 is MNHNY, CDR2 SVGAGI, per germline (reference sequence). The CDR3 contains 14 residues. The V and J ends lost 6 bases and 4 bases respectively, with 16 bases between them. The CDR3 region is CASRDPPQYYEQYF. The DNA of the CDR3 is TGTGCCAGCAGGGACCCCCCACAGTATTACGAGCAGTACTTC.

The chain joins TRBV2 to TRBJ2-3; 7 positions agree with TRBD1. There are 15 residues in the CDR3. CDR1 and CDR2 from the germline V gene are SNHLY and FYNNEI. The V segment lost 6 bases and the J segment 2 bases; nucleotides outside the gene matches: 8. CDR3 coding DNA: TGTGCCAGCAGACCGACAGGGCATGTCACAGATACGCAGTATTTT. It encodes CASRPTGHVTDTQYF. Combining the CDR3 with reference TRBV2 and TRBJ2-3 gives the whole variable domain EPEVTQTPSHQVTQMGQEVILRCVPISNHLYFYWYRQILGQKVEFLVSFYNNEISEKSEIFDDQFSVERPDGSNFTLKIRSTKLEDSAMYFCASRPTGHVTDTQYFGPGTRLTVL.

The chain joins TRBV6-6 to TRBJ2-7; D perhaps matches TRBD2 (7 bases). Germline V gene data show CDR1 as MNHNY and CDR2 as SVGAGI (reference sequence). The V gene lost 8 bases and the J gene lost 7 bases, with 21 bases spanning the gap. The CDR3 contains 14 residues. The CDR3: CASSREGGAGEQYF. In DNA form, the CDR3 reads TGTGCCAGCTCTAGGGAGGGGGGAGCGGGAGAGCAGTACTTC.

This sequence joins TRBV7-9 and TRBJ2-1; TRBD2 matches at 10 bases. Trimming cost V 4 bases and J 15 bases; bases outside gene matches: 6. The CDR3 extends over 12 amino acids. Germline lookup yields CDR1 SEHNR and CDR2 FQNEAQ (reference sequence). This CDR3 reads CASSSTGTSVFF. The CDR3 DNA sequence: TGTGCCAGCAGCTCGACAGGGACTAGCGTGTTCTTC.

The chain uses TRBV19 and TRBJ2-2; weak D call: TRBD1 (6 bases). This CDR3 has 13 residues. Germline V gene lookup returns CDR1 LNHDA and CDR2 SQIVND (reference sequence). V lost 5 bases to trimming and J lost 4 bases, with 8 bases between them. This chain's CDR3 is CASSPQGTGELFF. CDR3 nucleotides: TGTGCCAGTAGTCCACAGGGCACCGGGGAGCTGTTTTTT.

In this sample, this clone turned up once. The gene calls are TRBV9 and TRBJ2-2, with TRBD1 identical over 7 bases. CDR1 is SGDLS and CDR2 is YYNGEE in the germline V gene. The CDR3 totals 14 residues. V lost 4 bases, J lost 5 bases, and 5 bases stayed unmatched. In nucleotides, the CDR3 is TGTGCCAGCAGCTTAAGACAGGGAACCGGGGAGCTGTTTTTT. Residues: CASSLRQGTGELFF.

The J gene is TRBJ1-4, the V gene TRBV10-2; TRBD1 aligns across 10 bases. Germline lookup yields CDR1 WSHSY and CDR2 SAAADI. CDR3 length equals 16 residues. The ends lost 9 bases at V and 5 bases at J; junction bases unmatched: 12. CDR3 sequence reads: CARKPGQGIQNEKLFF. CDR3 nucleotide sequence: TGCGCCAGAAAACCGGGACAGGGGATCCAAAATGAAAAACTGTTTTTT.

J is TRBJ2-1 and V is TRBV7-2, with D hard to call. Germline V gene sequence: CDR1 SGHTA, CDR2 FQGNSA. This CDR3 has 13 residues. Trimming shortened V by 2 bases and J by 6 bases, and 8 bases separated the two germline ends. CDR3 amino acids: CASSLTRSNEQFF. In DNA form, the CDR3 reads TGTGCCAGCAGCTTAACCCGGTCCAATGAGCAGTTCTTC.

Comments on this clone: Germline is not matched at one junction end, which may reflect a read error. J is TRBJ2-7 and V is TRBV7-2, with TRBD1 identical over 8 bases. Germline lookup yields CDR1 SGHTA and CDR2 FQGNSA. This CDR3 region has 14 residues. Here the CDR3 DNA reads TGTGCCAGCAGCATAGCAGGGGGCATCGGCGAGCAGTACTTC. Translation: CASSIAGGIGEQYF.

This clone was seen more than once but under ten times. J is TRBJ1-1 and V is TRBV6-6; D unresolved. Germline CDR1 is MNHNY and CDR2 is SVGAGI (reference sequence). This CDR3 contains 11 residues. V lost 1 base and J lost 3, with 0 bases in between. The CDR3 region has the DNA TGTGCCAGCAGTTACTACACTGAAGCTTTCTTT. Its protein product is CASSYYTEAFF.

V is TRBV2 and J is TRBJ2-7; TRBD1 is a possible D gene (5 bases). The V end was cut by 6 bases, the J end by 7 bases, with 19 bases between. CDR1 and CDR2 (germline): SNHLY, FYNNEI. This CDR3 has 14 amino acids. For the CDR3, the DNA is TGTGCCAGCAGATCCTGGGGCAGAAAGGGAGAGCAGTACTTC. Its protein product is CASRSWGRKGEQYF.

The gene calls are TRBV18 and TRBJ2-2, with a weak D call TRBD1 (5 bases). Germline assignment: CDR1 KGHSH and CDR2 LQKENI. Between the trimmed V and J ends, which lost 2 bases and 6 bases, there was a span of 10 bases. CDR3 size: 14 residues. The CDR3 here is CASSPMRTSGELFF. The CDR3 region has the DNA TGTGCCAGCTCACCAATGAGGACATCCGGGGAGCTGTTTTTT.

This chain connects TRBV7-9 to TRBJ2-7; 7 bases line up with TRBD1. Losses at the gene ends were 4 bases for V and 4 bases for J; bases not matched to a gene: 10. Germline CDR1 SEHNR, CDR2 FQNEAQ (reference sequence). The CDR3 consists of 15 residues. In DNA, the CDR3 is TGTGCCAGCAGCTCGACAGGGTCTCCTAAATACGAGCAGTACTTC. Its protein is CASSSTGSPKYEQYF.

J is TRBJ2-3 and V is TRBV7-9; tentative D call: TRBD2 (6 bases). The CDR3 loop spans 15 amino acids. Germline CDR1 reads SEHNR; CDR2 reads FQNEAQ (reference sequence). The ends were cut back, 8 bases at V and 2 bases at J, with 17 bases in the middle. Here the CDR3 DNA reads TGTGCCAGCGGGGTAGGGACTGCGCTCACAGATACGCAGTATTTT. This codes for CASGVGTALTDTQYF.

V and J are TRBV18 and TRBJ1-2; tentative D call: TRBD1 (5 bases). V gave up 1 base and J gave up 8 bases, with 14 bases separating them. CDR3 length equals 14 residues. Looked up from germline, CDR1 is KGHSH and CDR2 is LQKENI. CDR3 DNA sequence: TGTGCCAGCTCACCACAGGTACAGGCCTGGGGCTACACCTTC. Translation: CASSPQVQAWGYTF.

This rearrangement joins TRBV5-1 to TRBJ1-2; D ambiguous. The CDR3 contains 14 residues. V gave up 5 bases and J gave up 0 bases, with 11 bases separating them. CDR1 SGHRS and CDR2 YFSETQ come from the germline V gene. CDR3 sequence reads: CASRPASTNYGYTF. CDR3 nucleotide sequence: TGCGCCAGCAGGCCTGCCAGTACTAACTATGGCTACACCTTC.

The V call is TRBV9, the J call TRBJ1-6; 9 positions match TRBD1. V lost 2 bases, J lost 6 bases, and 6 bases stayed unmatched. The CDR3 has 16 amino acids. The germline V gene encodes CDR1 SGDLS and CDR2 YYNGEE. The CDR3 loop reads CASSVGGTGSNSPLHF. CDR3 sequence (DNA): TGTGCCAGCAGCGTGGGGGGGACAGGGAGTAATTCACCCCTCCACTTT.

The chain couples TRBV6-5 to TRBJ1-3, with D unresolved. The V end lost 5 bases, the J end lost 0 bases, and 11 bases lay between the germline ends. Germline-derived CDR1 and CDR2 are MNHEY and SVGAGI. The CDR3 loop spans 15 amino acids. The CDR3 DNA sequence: TGTGCCAGCAGTCGACTGATGAGCTCTGGAAACACCATATATTTT. It translates to CASSRLMSSGNTIYF.

This chain uses TRBV6-1 with TRBJ1-5; no definite D call. The length of the CDR3 is 14 residues. V was trimmed by 1 base and J by 5 bases, leaving 9 bases between them. Germline V lookup: CDR1 MNHNS, CDR2 SASEGT. CDR3 sequence (DNA): TGTGCCAGCAGTGAAGTGGGCCTCTATCAGCCCCAGCATTTT. It yields the protein CASSEVGLYQPQHF.

The chain employs TRBV19 and TRBJ2-2, with D perhaps TRBD2 (6 bases). V was shortened by 6 bases and J by 2 bases, with 13 bases between the two germline ends. The CDR3 runs 15 residues. Germline lookup yields CDR1 LNHDA and CDR2 SQIVND (reference sequence). CDR3 residues: CASRLGGFNTGELFF. CDR3 nucleotide sequence: TGTGCCAGTAGACTCGGAGGGTTCAACACCGGGGAGCTGTTTTTT.